A single sample is the source of the 18 T cell receptor beta chains below, sequenced in a study of CD8 T cells in ankylosing spondylitis. Their antigen targets remain unknown. One entry per CDR3 protein results from TCRdb running MiXCR on the 5' RACE reads. The sample lists over 600,000 distinct CDR3 sequences, 15% to 20% occurring once. Study outcomes and limitations: One TCR beta motif, made up of about 8 highly homologous variants, appeared characteristic of ankylosing spondylitis blood.

Specimen: blood, either unsorted or a sorted T cell fraction (not recorded which). The receptor source for this set is a male donor with ankylosing spondylitis.

This clonotype came up a few times. This chain joins TRBV6-5 and TRBJ1-4; D is perhaps TRBD1 (5 bases). Trimming left V 2 bases short and J 2 bases short, with 12 bases between. Germline lookup yields CDR1 MNHEY and CDR2 SVGAGI. The CDR3 runs to 16 residues. The DNA for the CDR3 is TGTGCCAGCAGTTACAGCGGGGCTTCTACTAATGAAAAACTGTTTTTT. Translation gives CASSYSGASTNEKLFF.

Notes on this clonotype: One end of the junction is discordant with germline, which a read error may explain. V usage is TRBV12-3 or TRBV12-4 and J usage is TRBJ2-3, with 8 bases fitting TRBD2. This CDR3 region has 17 residues. The CDR3 region is CTSSLRGTSGGRDTQYF. The CDR3 DNA is TGTACCAGCAGTTTAAGGGGGACAAGCGGGGGACGAGATACGCAGTATTTT.

The chain has TRBV12-3 or TRBV12-4 and TRBJ2-7; 7 bases line up with TRBD1. V trimming: 5 bases; J trimming: 6 bases; junction bases outside the gene matches: 7. The CDR3 is made up of 13 amino acids. CDR3 amino acids: CASSTTGVGEQYF. In DNA, the CDR3 is TGTGCCAGCAGTACCACAGGGGTGGGCGAGCAGTACTTC.

This clonotype was counted between two and nine times. The chain recombines TRBV28 with TRBJ2-7; D is undetermined. Deletions cut 6 bases from V and 3 bases from J, with 15 bases between. The V gene's germline CDR1 is MDHEN and CDR2 SYDVKM. The CDR3 spans 14 residues. CDR3 protein: CASSSRTPDYEQYF. Here the CDR3 DNA reads TGTGCCAGCAGCTCTCGAACCCCGGACTACGAGCAGTACTTC.

This clonotype appeared a few times. The chain joins TRBV5-1 to TRBJ2-7, with 8 bases fitting TRBD1. The ends lost 0 bases at V and 6 bases at J; junction bases unmatched: 8. This CDR3 comprises 15 residues. Germline CDR1 is SGHRS and CDR2 is YFSETQ. The CDR3 nucleotides are TGCGCCAGCAGCTTGGATGGGACAGGAGTCCTCGAGCAGTACTTC. Amino acids: CASSLDGTGVLEQYF. The full variable domain, its missing parts supplied by reference TRBV5-1 and TRBJ2-7, is KAGVTQTPRYLIKTRGQQVTLSCSPISGHRSVSWYQQTPGQGLQFLFEYFSETQRNKGNFPGRFSGRQFSNSRSEMNVSTLELGDSALYLCASSLDGTGVLEQYFGPGTRLTVT.

The rearrangement uses TRBV18 and TRBJ2-5; TRBD1 might be the D (5 bases). CDR3 length: 14 residues. The germline CDR1 and CDR2 sequences are KGHSH and LQKENI. Trimming pared 0 bases from V and 4 bases from J, leaving 9 bases between. The CDR3 DNA sequence: TGTGCCAGCTCACCACCGCTGGGGCGAGAGACCCAGTACTTC. Translating it yields CASSPPLGRETQYF.

This clonotype occurred a few times. This CDR3 is CASSPGEASGNNEQFF. In nucleotides, the CDR3 is TGTGCCAGCAGCCCAGGGGAGGCTAGCGGCAACAATGAGCAGTTCTTC. The chain employs TRBV7-9 and TRBJ2-1, with a weak D call TRBD2 (7 bases). Germline V gives CDR1 SEHNR, CDR2 FQNEAQ (reference sequence). The CDR3 consists of 16 residues. V lost 5 bases and J lost 5, with 19 bases in between.

The CDR3 sequence is CASSSLVGLHNEQFF. CDR3 in DNA: TGTGCCAGCAGCTCCCTCGTCGGACTGCACAATGAGCAGTTCTTC. The rearrangement links TRBV14 to TRBJ2-1, with D perhaps TRBD2 (5 bases). Trimming pared 5 bases from V and 5 bases from J, leaving 16 bases between. This CDR3 contains 15 residues. Germline V CDR1 and CDR2: SGHDN, FVKESK.

This chain connects TRBV30 to TRBJ1-5, with D possibly TRBD1 on 5 matching bases. The CDR3 extends over 14 amino acids. V was cut by 3 bases and J by 1 base, with 10 bases left in between. In germline, CDR1 is GTSNPN, CDR2 SVGIG (reference sequence). CDR3 protein: CAWSGQGSNQPQHF. The CDR3 nucleotides read TGTGCCTGGAGCGGGCAGGGAAGCAATCAGCCCCAGCATTTT.

The CDR3 DNA reads as TGCAGTGCTAGATCGGGACTAGCCCGACCTGACACAGATACGCAGTATTTT. Translation gives CSARSGLARPDTDTQYF. The chain recombines TRBV20-1 with TRBJ2-3; 9 nucleotides agree with TRBD2. This CDR3 contains 17 residues. After removal of 2 bases from V and 2 bases from J, the junction contained 11 bases not matched to a gene. Germline-derived CDR1 and CDR2 are DFQATT and SNEGSKA (reference sequence).

This clonotype has just a few counts. The chain is built from TRBV12-3 or TRBV12-4 and TRBJ2-5; D is undetermined. The germline V and J ends were trimmed by 6 bases and 3 bases, with 11 bases remaining between them. The CDR3 runs 13 residues. The CDR3 nucleotides are TGTGCCAGCAGGCACACTTCCAAAGAGACCCAGTACTTC. It translates to CASRHTSKETQYF.

Only a few counts were recorded for this clonotype. The chain links TRBV20-1 to TRBJ2-2; 15 bases are a match to TRBD2. The CDR3 has 18 residues. CDR1 DFQATT and CDR2 SNEGSKA come from the germline V gene (reference sequence). J gave up 1 base and V 2 bases, and 5 bases lay outside the gene matches. The CDR3 DNA reads TGCAGTGCTAGACCGGGGACTAGCGGGGGGAAGAACACCGGGGAGCTGTTTTTT. Translating it yields CSARPGTSGGKNTGELFF.

In its sample, this clonotype was seen many times. The gene calls are TRBV5-6 and TRBJ2-1, with a possible D match to TRBD2 (6 bases). The CDR3 contains 12 residues. CDR1 is SGHDT and CDR2 is YYEEEE in the germline V gene. V was clipped by 3 bases and J by 8 bases, with 9 bases between them. CDR3 sequence (DNA): TGTGCCAGCAGCTCCCGGGGGTATGAGCAGTTCTTC. Its translation is CASSSRGYEQFF.

This chain connects TRBV5-5 to TRBJ2-1; 8 positions match TRBD1. V trimming: 1 base; J trimming: 4 bases; junction bases outside the gene matches: 10. CDR3 length equals 17 residues. The V gene's germline CDR1 is SGHKS and CDR2 YYEKEE (reference sequence). DNA of the CDR3: TGTGCCAGCAGCTTGAGCTGGCAGGGGGCAGGGTACAATGAGCAGTTCTTC. Amino acids: CASSLSWQGAGYNEQFF.

The CDR3 DNA reads as TGTGCCAGCAGTACGGGACTAGTCGGTACCGGGGAGCTGTTTTTT. This codes for CASSTGLVGTGELFF. The chain is built from TRBV6-5 and TRBJ2-2; 8 bases match TRBD2. The germline gives CDR1 MNHEY, CDR2 SVGAGI. V trimming: 5 bases; J trimming: 5 bases; junction bases outside the gene matches: 7. The CDR3 is 15 amino acids.

In this sample, this clonotype turned up a few times. The chain is built from TRBV5-1 and TRBJ1-1; D gene ambiguous. V was cut by 0 bases and J by 0 bases, with 9 bases left in between. The CDR3 length is 15 residues. Per the germline V gene, CDR1 is SGHRS and CDR2 is YFSETQ. Here the CDR3 reads CASSLGQSMNTEAFF. In DNA form, the CDR3 reads TGCGCCAGCAGCTTGGGGCAGTCCATGAACACTGAAGCTTTCTTT.

The rearrangement links TRBV5-1 to TRBJ2-5; a possible D gene is TRBD2 (6 bases). The V gene's germline CDR1 is SGHRS and CDR2 YFSETQ. With 0 bases removed from V and 2 bases from J, the gap between germline ends came to 11 bases. The CDR3 totals 15 residues. CDR3 in amino acids: CASSLVTEGQETQYF. The CDR3 bases are TGCGCCAGCAGCTTGGTGACGGAGGGACAAGAGACCCAGTACTTC.

This clonotype showed up just a few times. The V gene is TRBV5-6, the J gene TRBJ2-1; 7 bases are shared with TRBD2. The CDR3 spans 17 residues. Losses at the gene ends were 3 bases for V and 7 bases for J; bases not matched to a gene: 16. The V gene's germline CDR1 is SGHDT and CDR2 YYEEEE. The CDR3 DNA is TGTGCCAGCAGCTGGGAGAAGAATAGCGGCGGGGGAAATGAGCAGTTCTTC. It translates to CASSWEKNSGGGNEQFF. Based on the CDR3 plus reference TRBV5-6 and TRBJ2-1, the full variable domain is DAGVTQSPTHLIKTRGQQVTLRCSPKSGHDTVSWYQQALGQGPQFIFQYYEEEERQRGNFPDRFSGHQFPNYSSELNVNALLLGDSALYLCASSWEKNSGGGNEQFFGPGTRLTVL.